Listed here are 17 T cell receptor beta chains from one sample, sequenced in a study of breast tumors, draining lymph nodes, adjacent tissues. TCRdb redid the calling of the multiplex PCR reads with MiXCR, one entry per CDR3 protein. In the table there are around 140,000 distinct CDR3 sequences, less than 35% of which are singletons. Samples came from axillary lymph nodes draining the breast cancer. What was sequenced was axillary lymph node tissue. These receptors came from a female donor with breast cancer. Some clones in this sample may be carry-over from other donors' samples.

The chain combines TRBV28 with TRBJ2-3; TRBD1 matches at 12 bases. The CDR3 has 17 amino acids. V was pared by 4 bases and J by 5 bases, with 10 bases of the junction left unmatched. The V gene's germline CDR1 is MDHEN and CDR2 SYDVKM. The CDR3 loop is CASSSARDRGQGDTQYF. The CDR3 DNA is TGTGCCAGCAGTTCCGCGAGGGACAGGGGGCAGGGAGATACGCAGTATTTT.

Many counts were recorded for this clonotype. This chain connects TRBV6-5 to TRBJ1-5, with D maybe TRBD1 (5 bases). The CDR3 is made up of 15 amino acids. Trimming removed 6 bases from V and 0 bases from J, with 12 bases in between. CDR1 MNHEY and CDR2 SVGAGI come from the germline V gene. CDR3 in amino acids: CASSRGPYSNQPQHF. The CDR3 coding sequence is TGTGCCAGCAGCCGGGGCCCATATAGCAATCAGCCCCAGCATTTT.

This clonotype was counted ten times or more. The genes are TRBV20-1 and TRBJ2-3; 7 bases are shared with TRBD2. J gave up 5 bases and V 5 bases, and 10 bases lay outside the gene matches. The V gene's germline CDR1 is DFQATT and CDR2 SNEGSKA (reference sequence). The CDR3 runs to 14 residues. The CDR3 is CSAELKRGKDTQYF. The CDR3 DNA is TGCAGTGCTGAACTAAAGCGGGGCAAAGATACGCAGTATTTT.

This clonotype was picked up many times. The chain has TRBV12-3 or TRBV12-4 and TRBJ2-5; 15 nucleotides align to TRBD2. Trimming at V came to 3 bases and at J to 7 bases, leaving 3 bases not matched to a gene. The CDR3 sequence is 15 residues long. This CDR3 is CASSFAGLAGGTQYF. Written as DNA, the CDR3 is TGTGCCAGCAGTTTCGCGGGACTAGCGGGGGGGACCCAGTACTTC.

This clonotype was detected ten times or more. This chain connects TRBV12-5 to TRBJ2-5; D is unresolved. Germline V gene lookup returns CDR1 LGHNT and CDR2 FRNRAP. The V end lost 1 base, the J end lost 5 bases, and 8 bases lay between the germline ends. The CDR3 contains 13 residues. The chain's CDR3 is CASGLANYETQYF. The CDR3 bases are TGTGCTAGTGGTTTGGCAAATTATGAGACCCAGTACTTC.

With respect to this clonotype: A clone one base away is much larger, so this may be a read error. The CDR3 loop is CASSRGRLQETQYF. CDR3 sequence (DNA): TGTGCCAGCAGTCGGGGACGCTTACAAGAGACCCAGTACTTC. The chain employs TRBV6-1 and TRBJ2-5; the D gene could be TRBD1 or TRBD2 (5 bases each). Trimming pared 5 bases from V and 2 bases from J, leaving 12 bases between. The germline V gene has CDR1 MNHNS and CDR2 SASEGT. The CDR3 spans 14 residues.

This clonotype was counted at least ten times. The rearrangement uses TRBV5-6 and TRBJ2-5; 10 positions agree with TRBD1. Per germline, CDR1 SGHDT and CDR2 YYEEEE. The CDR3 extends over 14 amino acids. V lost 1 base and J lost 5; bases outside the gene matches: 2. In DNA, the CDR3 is TGTGCCAGCAGCTTGAGACAGGGGGCTGAGACCCAGTACTTC. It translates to CASSLRQGAETQYF.

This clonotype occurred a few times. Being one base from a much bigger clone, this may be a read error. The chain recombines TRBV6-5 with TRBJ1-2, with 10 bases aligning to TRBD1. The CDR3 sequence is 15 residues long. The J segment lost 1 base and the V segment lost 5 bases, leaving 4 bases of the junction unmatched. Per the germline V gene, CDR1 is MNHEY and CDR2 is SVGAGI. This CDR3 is CASSRRDRGNYGYTF. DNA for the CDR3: TGTGCCAGCAGTCGCCGGGACAGGGGTAACTATGGCTACACCTTC.

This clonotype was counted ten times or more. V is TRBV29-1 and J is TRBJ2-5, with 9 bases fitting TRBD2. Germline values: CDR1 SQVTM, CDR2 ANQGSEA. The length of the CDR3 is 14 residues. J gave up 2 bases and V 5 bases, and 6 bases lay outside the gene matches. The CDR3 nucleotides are TGCAGCGTTCCGGCGGGGGGGCGTCAAGAGACCCAGTACTTC. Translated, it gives CSVPAGGRQETQYF.

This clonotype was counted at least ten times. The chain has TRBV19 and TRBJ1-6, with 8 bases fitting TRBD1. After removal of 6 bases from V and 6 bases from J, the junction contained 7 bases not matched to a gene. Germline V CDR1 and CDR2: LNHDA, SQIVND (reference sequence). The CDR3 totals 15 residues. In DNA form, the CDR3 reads TGTGCCAGTAGCATTACCAGGGGGCCTAATTCACCCCTCCACTTT. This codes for CASSITRGPNSPLHF.

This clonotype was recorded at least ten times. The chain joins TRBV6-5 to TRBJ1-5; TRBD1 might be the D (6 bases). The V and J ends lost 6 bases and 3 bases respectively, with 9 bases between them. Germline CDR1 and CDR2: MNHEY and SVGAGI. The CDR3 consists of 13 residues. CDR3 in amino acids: CASSDRYNQPQHF. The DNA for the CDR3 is TGTGCCAGCAGCGACAGGTACAATCAGCCCCAGCATTTT.

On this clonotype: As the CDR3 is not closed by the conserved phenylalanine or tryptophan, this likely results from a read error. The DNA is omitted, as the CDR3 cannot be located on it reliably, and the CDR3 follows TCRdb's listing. CDR3 residues: CSALDKSNQPRHV. The rearrangement joins TRBV20-1 to TRBJ1-5. Per the germline V gene, CDR1 is DFQATT and CDR2 is SNEGSKA (reference sequence). The CDR3 is 13 residues long, counting both termini.

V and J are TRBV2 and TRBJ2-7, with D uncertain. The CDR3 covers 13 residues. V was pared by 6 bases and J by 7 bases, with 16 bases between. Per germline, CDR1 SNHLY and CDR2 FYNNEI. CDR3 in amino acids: CASRSVTYNEQYV. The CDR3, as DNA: TGTGCCAGCAGATCCGTTACCTACAATGAGCAGTACGTC.

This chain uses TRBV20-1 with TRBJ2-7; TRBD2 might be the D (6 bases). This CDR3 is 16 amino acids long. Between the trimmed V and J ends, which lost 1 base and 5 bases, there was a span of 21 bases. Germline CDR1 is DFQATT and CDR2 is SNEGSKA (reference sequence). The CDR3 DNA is TGCAGTGCTAGAGGGGGGAGTGGGGGAACGGGGGACGAGCAGTACTTC. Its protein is CSARGGSGGTGDEQYF.

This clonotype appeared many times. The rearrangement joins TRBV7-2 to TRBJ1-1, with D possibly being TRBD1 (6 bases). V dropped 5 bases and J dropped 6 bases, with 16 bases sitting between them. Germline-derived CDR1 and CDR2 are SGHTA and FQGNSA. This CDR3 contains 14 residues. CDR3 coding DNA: TGTGCCAGCAGCACAACAGGGTATATAGCTGAAGCTTTCTTT. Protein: CASSTTGYIAEAFF.

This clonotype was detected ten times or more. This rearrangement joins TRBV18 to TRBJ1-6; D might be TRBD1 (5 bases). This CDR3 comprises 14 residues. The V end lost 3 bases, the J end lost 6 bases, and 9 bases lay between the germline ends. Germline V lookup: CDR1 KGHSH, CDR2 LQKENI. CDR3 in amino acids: CASSPLGRNSPLHF. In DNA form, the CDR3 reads TGTGCCAGCTCACCCTTGGGACGTAATTCACCCCTCCACTTT. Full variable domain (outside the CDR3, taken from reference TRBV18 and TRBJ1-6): NAGVMQNPRHLVRRRGQEARLRCSPMKGHSHVYWYRQLPEEGLKFMVYLQKENIIDESGMPKERFSAEFPKEGPSILRIQQVVRGDSAAYFCASSPLGRNSPLHFGNGTRLTVT.

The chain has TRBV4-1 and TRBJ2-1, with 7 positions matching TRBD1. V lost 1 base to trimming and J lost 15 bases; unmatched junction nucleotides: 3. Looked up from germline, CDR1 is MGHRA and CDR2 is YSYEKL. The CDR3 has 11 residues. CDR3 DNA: TGCGCCAGCAGCCAAGGGACAGGCCCGTTCTTC. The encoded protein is CASSQGTGPFF.